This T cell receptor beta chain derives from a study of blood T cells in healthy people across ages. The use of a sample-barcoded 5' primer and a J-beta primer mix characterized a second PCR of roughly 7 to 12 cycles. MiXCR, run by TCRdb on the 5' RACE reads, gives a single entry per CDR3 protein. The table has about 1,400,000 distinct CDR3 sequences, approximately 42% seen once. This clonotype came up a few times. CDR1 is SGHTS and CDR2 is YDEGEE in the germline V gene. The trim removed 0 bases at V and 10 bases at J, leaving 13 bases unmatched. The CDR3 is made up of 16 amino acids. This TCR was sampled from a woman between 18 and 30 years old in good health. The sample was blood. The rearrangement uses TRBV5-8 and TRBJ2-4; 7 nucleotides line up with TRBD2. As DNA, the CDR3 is TGTGCCAGCAGCTTGGCCGTGACTAGCCCGCACCTTATTCAGTACTTC. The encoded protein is CASSLAVTSPHLIQYF.